This T cell receptor (beta chain) was sequenced for a study of shared clonotypes between healthy human individuals. V gave up 5 bases and J gave up 8 bases; unmatched junction bases: 12. CDR1 and CDR2 (germline): SEHNR, FQNEAQ (reference sequence). The CDR3 spans 15 residues. The material for each subset, its genomic DNA, was split evenly across several immunoSEQ plates. The method was immunoSEQ multiplex PCR; TCRdb's version includes in-frame clones alone and lacks a portion of them. The data contain fewer than 1.8 million clones, around 98.5% of them singletons. What was sequenced was naive CD4+ T cells sorted from blood. Subset: CD45RA+ positively selected. The TCR sequence derives from a man aged 25-40 years in good health. The rearrangement joins TRBV7-9 to TRBJ2-1; 7 positions agree with TRBD2. Here the CDR3 DNA reads TGTGCCAGCAGCCGTCCTAGCGGCTCAGTCGATGAGCAGTTCTTC. This gives the protein CASSRPSGSVDEQFF.